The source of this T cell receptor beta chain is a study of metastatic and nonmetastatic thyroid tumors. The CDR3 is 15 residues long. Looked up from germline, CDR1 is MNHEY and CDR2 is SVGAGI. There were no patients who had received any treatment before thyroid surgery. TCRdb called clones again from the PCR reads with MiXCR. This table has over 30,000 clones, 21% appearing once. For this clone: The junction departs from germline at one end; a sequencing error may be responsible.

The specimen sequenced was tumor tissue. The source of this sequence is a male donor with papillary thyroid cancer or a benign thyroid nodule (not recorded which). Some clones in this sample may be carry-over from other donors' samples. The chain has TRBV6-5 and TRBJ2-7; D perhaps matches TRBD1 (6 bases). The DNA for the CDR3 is TGTGCCAGCAGTACTACCAGGGGTCGTCCCTACGATCAGTACTTC. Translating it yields CASSTTRGRPYDQYF.